The 14 T cell receptor beta chains listed next were all sequenced from one sample in a study of T cell responses to AZD1222 COVID-19 vaccine. Profiled with immunoSEQ multiplex PCR; TCRdb holds only in-frame clones, not every one. The sample includes fewer than 150,000 clones, 75% to 90% of them seen just once. Specimen: peripheral blood, collected 28 days after the second AZD1222 dose. The source is an adult who received the AZD1222 COVID-19 vaccine.

The chain couples TRBV2 to TRBJ1-6; 9 nucleotides match TRBD1. The V segment lost 1 base and the J segment 6 bases; nucleotides outside the gene matches: 4. Per the germline V gene, CDR1 is SNHLY and CDR2 is FYNNEI. The CDR3 has 16 amino acids. CDR3 nucleotides: TGTGCCAGCAGTGAAGTAGGGACAGGGCCTAATTCACCCCTCCACTTT. Protein: CASSEVGTGPNSPLHF.

The V and J genes are TRBV3-1 (or the pseudogene TRBV3-2) and TRBJ2-1; 8 bases agree with TRBD2. This CDR3 has 15 residues. Germline V gene lookup returns CDR1 LGHDT and CDR2 YNNKEL (reference sequence). Unmatched junction bases numbered 3, after V lost 4 bases and J lost 1 base. The CDR3 DNA reads TGTGCCAGCAGCCCACCTAGCGGGTCCTACAATGAGCAGTTCTTC. Amino acids: CASSPPSGSYNEQFF.

CDR3 DNA: TGTGCCAGCAGTTTCCCGGGACAGCCAAACAATGAGCAGTTCTTC. This codes for CASSFPGQPNNEQFF. This rearrangement joins TRBV6-6 to TRBJ2-1, with 7 bases that match TRBD1. The CDR3 is made up of 15 amino acids. Germline CDR1 is MNHNY and CDR2 is SVGAGI (reference sequence). Trimming took 4 bases from V and 5 from J; bases not matched to a gene: 8.

The V call is TRBV5-4, the J call TRBJ1-4; D not resolved. Germline loops: CDR1 SGHNT, CDR2 YYREEE (reference sequence). The CDR3 spans 16 residues. V lost 3 bases and J 4 bases, leaving 16 bases between the germline ends. DNA for the CDR3: TGTGCCAGCAGCTCCCTTCGAGACGGGGTTAATGAAAAACTGTTTTTT. Translated, it gives CASSSLRDGVNEKLFF.

V is TRBV10-3 and J is TRBJ1-1; 8 nucleotides match TRBD1. The trim removed 6 bases at V and 11 bases at J, leaving 8 bases unmatched. In germline, CDR1 is ENHRY, CDR2 SYGVKD. The CDR3 spans 12 residues. The CDR3 DNA sequence: TGTGCCATCAGGGGGACAGGCCAAGAGGCTTTCTTT. Protein product: CAIRGTGQEAFF.

The V call is TRBV29-1, the J call TRBJ2-1; TRBD1 matches 10 bases. The V gene's germline CDR1 is SQVTM and CDR2 ANQGSEA. This CDR3 is built from 13 residues. Germline trimming cut 3 bases from V and 6 bases from J; bases unmatched to any gene: 2. CDR3 nucleotides: TGCAGCGTTGAGCGGGACAGGGGCAATGAGCAGTTCTTC. Translating gives CSVERDRGNEQFF.

This clone was observed a few times. The V gene is TRBV6-5, the J gene TRBJ1-4, with 8 positions matching TRBD1. Germline CDR1 reads MNHEY; CDR2 reads SVGAGI. There are 14 residues in the CDR3. Trimming at V came to 6 bases and at J to 7 bases, leaving 7 bases not matched to a gene. CDR3 coding DNA: TGTGCCAGCAGGATACAGGGGGGGTTTGAAAAACTGTTTTTT. Protein: CASRIQGGFEKLFF.

The gene calls are TRBV6-6 and TRBJ2-7, with 11 bases fitting TRBD2. Germline lookup yields CDR1 MNHNY and CDR2 SVGAGI (reference sequence). The ends lost 6 bases at V and 7 bases at J; junction bases unmatched: 8. This CDR3 region has 14 residues. CDR3 in amino acids: CASRITSGGREQYV. The CDR3 nucleotides are TGTGCCAGCAGGATAACTAGCGGGGGAAGGGAGCAGTACGTC.

The chain carries TRBV4-2 and TRBJ2-1; D could derive from TRBD1 or TRBD2 (5 bases each). V lost 0 bases to trimming and J lost 4 bases, with 13 bases between them. CDR3 size: 16 residues. The germline gives CDR1 LGHNA, CDR2 YNFKEQ. The CDR3 sequence: CASSQDLTGLYNEQFF. CDR3 sequence (DNA): TGTGCCAGCAGCCAAGACTTAACAGGACTTTACAATGAGCAGTTCTTC.

V gene TRBV2 combines with J gene TRBJ2-5; 11 positions match TRBD2. Germline V gene lookup returns CDR1 SNHLY and CDR2 FYNNEI. J lost 3 bases, V lost 6 bases, and 9 bases had no gene match. The CDR3 has 16 amino acids. The CDR3 DNA reads as TGTGCCAGCAGACGGTCGGGACTAGCGGAGAAAGAGACCCAGTACTTC. It is translated as CASRRSGLAEKETQYF.

As DNA, the CDR3 is TGTGCCAGCAGTTGGGGCACTGAAGCTTTCTTT. This encodes CASSWGTEAFF. This chain uses TRBV6-5 with TRBJ1-1; D remains unclear. The germline CDR1 and CDR2 sequences are MNHEY and SVGAGI. The CDR3 covers 11 residues. The ends were cut back, 4 bases at V and 4 bases at J, with 4 bases in the middle.

In this sample, this clone turned up once. The chain combines TRBV29-1 with TRBJ1-2; 8 bases are a match to TRBD1. Germline V lookup: CDR1 SQVTM, CDR2 ANQGSEA. V dropped 2 bases and J dropped 5; count of bases not matched to a gene: 7. The CDR3 totals 14 residues. The CDR3 nucleotides read TGCAGCGTTGAACAGGGGGCGCGCTGGTATGGCTACACCTTC. Its protein product is CSVEQGARWYGYTF.

DNA of the CDR3: TGTGCCAGCACCAACACCGGGGCCTATGGCTACACCTTC. Translated: CASTNTGAYGYTF. This chain uses TRBV9 with TRBJ1-2; weak D call: TRBD1 (5 bases). The V gene's germline CDR1 is SGDLS and CDR2 YYNGEE. This CDR3 comprises 13 residues. V lost 6 bases and J 4 bases, leaving 13 bases between the germline ends.

This clone showed up just a few times. J is TRBJ2-7 and V is TRBV2; D may match TRBD1 or TRBD2 (5 bases each). The CDR3 extends over 14 amino acids. CDR1 and CDR2 (germline): SNHLY, FYNNEI. CDR3 DNA sequence: TGTGCTAGTTCCACCGGGACGGTCTCCTACGAGCAGTACTTC. Amino acids: CASSTGTVSYEQYF.